There are many counts of the clone carrying this TCR beta chain. Its antigen remains unknown. Absence of ophthalmopathy progression within 18 months defined stable Graves' hyperthyroidism. In making diagnoses, clinical symptoms, serum thyroxine and TRAb, thyroid ultrasound and orbital computed tomography were all used. PBMCs came from 8.5 to 10 ml fresh peripheral blood. V dropped 3 bases and J dropped 3; count of bases not matched to a gene: 13. This CDR3 is 17 amino acids long. Per germline, CDR1 SGHAT and CDR2 FQDESV (reference sequence). The source of the sample is a study of T cells in Graves' hyperthyroidism and ophthalmopathy. Broader study findings: The model predicted ophthalmopathy a median roughly 6.3 months before onset.

RNA transcripts provided the source from which TCR beta CDR3 regions were amplified. Carried out on the TCR CDR3, a first-round RT-PCR used the HTBI primer set. TCRdb reprocessed the multiplex PCR reads with MiXCR, giving one entry per CDR3 protein. The sample gives around 350,000 distinct CDR3 sequences, about 19% of which show up once; about 4% is in the top ten. This rearrangement joins TRBV11-1 to TRBJ2-5; TRBD1 matches 7 bases. The TCR was taken from a young woman with Graves' hyperthyroidism. The sequenced sample consisted of blood. The CDR3: CASSFPRQGWFKETQYF. The CDR3 DNA is TGTGCCAGCAGCTTCCCTAGACAGGGCTGGTTCAAAGAGACCCAGTACTTC.